This TCR beta chain was sequenced for a study of metastatic and nonmetastatic thyroid tumors. Background on the study: Repertoires from malignant and benign thyroid patients were compared across blood and tumor or nodule tissue. Study-level findings and limits: Benign nodules reportedly had significantly lower TCR beta diversity than malignant thyroid tumors in blood and tumor.

This CDR3 spans 17 amino acids. In germline, CDR1 is PRHDT, CDR2 FYEKMQ (reference sequence). Losses at the gene ends were 3 bases for V and 5 bases for J; bases not matched to a gene: 14. The authors' processing: Clinicopathological groups supplied CDR3 differences that were used to build a distant-metastasis classifier for papillary thyroid cancer. From the PCR reads, TCRdb re-called clones with MiXCR. None of the V and J calls come from the authors' own analysis; TCRdb made them. The sample contains about 70,000 clones, more than 15% of which appear only once. At least ten counts were recorded for this clone. The antigen is not known. Each patient went into thyroid surgery without having received any treatment.

The source of this sequence is a female donor with papillary thyroid cancer or a benign thyroid nodule (not recorded which). Some clones in this sample may be carry-over from other donors' samples. Sequenced material: blood. The chain joins TRBV13 to TRBJ2-5; TRBD2 matches at 8 bases. CDR3 DNA: TGTGCCAGCAGCTTCCTGACGGCGGGAGGCCGGTGGGAGACCCAGTACTTC. Translating gives CASSFLTAGGRWETQYF.